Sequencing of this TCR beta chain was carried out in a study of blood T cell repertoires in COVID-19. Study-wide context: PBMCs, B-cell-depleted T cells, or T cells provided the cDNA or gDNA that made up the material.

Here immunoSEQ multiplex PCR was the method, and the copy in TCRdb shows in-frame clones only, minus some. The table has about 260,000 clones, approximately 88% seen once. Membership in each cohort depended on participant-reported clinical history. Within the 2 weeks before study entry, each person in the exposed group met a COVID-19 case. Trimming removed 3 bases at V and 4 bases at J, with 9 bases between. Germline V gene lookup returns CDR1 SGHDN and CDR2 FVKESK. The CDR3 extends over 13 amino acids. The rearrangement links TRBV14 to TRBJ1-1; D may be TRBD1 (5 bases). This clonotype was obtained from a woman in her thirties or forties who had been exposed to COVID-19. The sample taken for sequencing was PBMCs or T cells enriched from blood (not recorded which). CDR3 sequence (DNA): TGTGCCAGCAGCCAGTGGGGGGGCACTGAAGCTTTCTTT. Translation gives CASSQWGGTEAFF.